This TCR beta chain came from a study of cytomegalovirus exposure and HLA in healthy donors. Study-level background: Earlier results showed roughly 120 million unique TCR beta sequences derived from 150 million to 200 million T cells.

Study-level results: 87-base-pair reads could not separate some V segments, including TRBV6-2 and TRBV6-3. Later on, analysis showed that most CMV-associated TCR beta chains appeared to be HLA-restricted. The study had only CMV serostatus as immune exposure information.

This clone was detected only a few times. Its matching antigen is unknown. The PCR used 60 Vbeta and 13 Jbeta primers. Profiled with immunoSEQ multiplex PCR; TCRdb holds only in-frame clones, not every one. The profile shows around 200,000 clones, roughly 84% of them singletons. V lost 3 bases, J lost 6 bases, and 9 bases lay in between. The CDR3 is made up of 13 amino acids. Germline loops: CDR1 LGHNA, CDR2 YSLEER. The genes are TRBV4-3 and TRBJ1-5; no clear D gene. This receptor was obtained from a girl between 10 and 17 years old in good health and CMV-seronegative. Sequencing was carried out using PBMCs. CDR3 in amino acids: CASSQTSSQPQHF. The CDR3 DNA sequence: TGCGCCAGCAGCCAGACGTCTAGTCAGCCCCAGCATTTT.